These 27 T cell receptor beta chains share one sample of origin, sequenced in a study of response to subunit inactivated influenza vaccine. TCRdb ran MiXCR on the RT-PCR reads and lists one entry per CDR3 protein. The sample carries roughly 780,000 distinct CDR3 sequences, around 18% recorded once. This material consisted of PBMCs from blood, taken 5 days after vaccination. The receptor set was obtained from a middle-aged man who received an inactivated influenza vaccine.

The rearrangement joins TRBV9 to TRBJ2-3, with D possibly called TRBD1 or TRBD2 (5 bases each). Germline CDR1 reads SGDLS; CDR2 reads YYNGEE. Trimming shortened V by 0 bases and J by 2 bases, and 13 bases separated the two germline ends. The CDR3 is made up of 16 amino acids. The CDR3 spells CASSVGGVGTTDTQYF. The CDR3 DNA reads as TGTGCCAGCAGCGTAGGAGGGGTCGGAACCACAGATACGCAGTATTTT.

In its sample, this clonotype was seen a few times. The rearrangement joins TRBV20-1 to TRBJ2-1; 8 bases align to TRBD2. CDR1 DFQATT and CDR2 SNEGSKA come from the germline V gene (reference sequence). The CDR3 is 11 amino acids. With V trimmed by 2 bases and J by 12 bases, 3 bases remained unmatched. CDR3 sequence (DNA): TGCAGTGCTAGACTAGCGGGTGGGCAGTTCTTC. Translation gives CSARLAGGQFF.

This chain's CDR3 is CASSRGTSGLRTDTQYF. Written as DNA, the CDR3 is TGTGCCAGCAGTCGGGGGACTAGCGGGCTTCGGACAGATACGCAGTATTTT. The chain carries TRBV28 and TRBJ2-3; TRBD2 aligns across 12 bases. V lost 5 bases and J lost 3; bases outside the gene matches: 9. CDR3 length: 17 amino acids. In germline, CDR1 is MDHEN, CDR2 SYDVKM.

The chain links TRBV7-8 to TRBJ1-4; D is unresolved. This CDR3 has 14 amino acids. The V end was cut by 1 base, the J end by 12 bases, with 15 bases between. The germline gives CDR1 SGHVS, CDR2 FQNEAQ. CDR3 sequence (DNA): TGTGCCAGCAGCTTAGGTTTGCAGCGAAGGGAACTGTTTTTT. It yields the protein CASSLGLQRRELFF.

This clonotype has more than one count but fewer than ten. The chain is built from TRBV6-2 or TRBV6-3 and TRBJ1-5; D perhaps matches TRBD1 (5 bases). The CDR3 length is 17 residues. Germline CDR1 MNHEY, CDR2 SVGEGT. The ends were cut back, 0 bases at V and 5 bases at J, with 17 bases in the middle. This chain's CDR3 is CASSYSTGPKRDQPQHF. CDR3 nucleotides: TGTGCCAGCAGTTACTCGACGGGACCGAAGCGGGATCAGCCCCAGCATTTT.

The chain employs TRBV12-3 or TRBV12-4 and TRBJ2-7; TRBD1 matches at 7 bases. This CDR3 has 14 amino acids. The V gene end was trimmed by 2 bases and the J gene end by 6 bases; junction bases not matched to a gene: 7. CDR3 nucleotide sequence: TGTGCCAGCAGTTTATCGGCAGGGGGTACCGAGCAGTACTTC. It specifies CASSLSAGGTEQYF.

This clonotype turned up a few times. The genes are TRBV5-1 and TRBJ1-6; TRBD1 might be the D (5 bases). Germline-derived CDR1 and CDR2 are SGHRS and YFSETQ. The CDR3 is 15 amino acids. Deletions cut 5 bases from V and 6 bases from J, with 15 bases between. The CDR3 protein is CASRRDVGVNSPLHF. CDR3 in DNA: TGCGCCAGCAGACGGGACGTCGGGGTTAATTCACCCCTCCACTTT.

This sequence joins TRBV6-1 and TRBJ1-6; weak D call: TRBD1 (5 bases). Germline V gene data show CDR1 as MNHNS and CDR2 as SASEGT. The V end was cut by 4 bases, the J end by 16 bases, with 20 bases between. The CDR3 contains 14 residues. The chain's CDR3 is CASSATDSRSSLHF. CDR3 nucleotide sequence: TGTGCCAGCAGTGCGACAGATTCGCGGTCGTCGCTCCACTTT.

Only a few counts were recorded for this clonotype. The chain recombines TRBV4-1 with TRBJ1-3; D perhaps matches TRBD1 (5 bases). CDR3 size: 17 residues. V shed 0 bases and J shed 2 bases, with 14 bases lying between them. Germline CDR1 MGHRA, CDR2 YSYEKL. The CDR3 DNA reads as TGCGCCAGCAGCCAAGATACCCGGGGGTCCGCTGGAAACACCATATATTTT. This sequence encodes CASSQDTRGSAGNTIYF.

The V gene is TRBV12-3 or TRBV12-4, the J gene TRBJ1-5; D is ambiguous. The CDR3 runs to 14 residues. V lost 3 bases to trimming and J lost 7 bases, with 13 bases between them. The DNA of the CDR3 is TGTGCCAGCAGTTTTTCCTCAGGTGGACAGCCCCAGCATTTT. Encoded protein: CASSFSSGGQPQHF.

The chain couples TRBV20-1 to TRBJ2-7, with D perhaps matching TRBD2 (6 bases). V was trimmed by 3 bases and J by 6 bases, leaving 15 bases between them. CDR3 size: 13 residues. Germline V gives CDR1 DFQATT, CDR2 SNEGSKA (reference sequence). The CDR3 region is CSARSPSGGEQYF. CDR3 DNA: TGCAGTGCTAGGTCGCCCTCCGGGGGCGAGCAGTACTTC.

The chain uses TRBV11-2 and TRBJ2-7; 15 bases are a match to TRBD2. The CDR3 is 20 amino acids. V shed 4 bases and J 3 bases; nucleotides not matched to a gene: 16. CDR1 SGHAT and CDR2 FQNNGV come from the germline V gene. DNA of the CDR3: TGTGCCAGCAGCTCTGGAGCGGGACTAGCGGGGGGTACTCCATTCTACGAGCAGTACTTC. Its translation is CASSSGAGLAGGTPFYEQYF. The variable domain in full, completed from reference TRBV11-2 and TRBJ2-7, reads EAGVAQSPRYKIIEKRQSVAFWCNPISGHATLYWYQQILGQGPKLLIQFQNNGVVDDSQLPKDRFSAERLKGVDSTLKIQPAKLEDSAVYLCASSSGAGLAGGTPFYEQYFGPGTRLTVT.

CDR3 bases: TGTGCCAGCAGTCCCCCGGAAAACGTTTACACCGGGGAGCTGTTTTTT. Protein sequence: CASSPPENVYTGELFF. V is TRBV28 and J is TRBJ2-2, with D unclear. Trimming stripped 5 bases from V and 3 bases from J, with 16 bases between. This CDR3 is built from 16 residues. Germline CDR1 is MDHEN and CDR2 is SYDVKM.

This clonotype was counted between two and nine times. The DNA of the CDR3 is TGTGCCACCAGTAACCGGGACCCTGCAACAGATACGCAGTATTTT. This sequence encodes CATSNRDPATDTQYF. The rearrangement joins TRBV15 to TRBJ2-3; tentatively, D is TRBD1 or TRBD2 (5 bases each). The germline V and J ends were trimmed by 6 bases and 3 bases, with 16 bases remaining between them. CDR1 is LNHNV, CDR2 YYDKDF, per germline (reference sequence). There are 15 residues in the CDR3. The full variable domain, completed using reference TRBV15 and TRBJ2-3, is DAMVIQNPRYQVTQFGKPVTLSCSQTLNHNVMYWYQQKSSQAPKLLFHYYDKDFNNEADTPDNFQSRRPNTSFCFLDIRSPGLGDTAMYLCATSNRDPATDTQYFGPGTRLTVL.

V and J are TRBV5-1 and TRBJ2-1, with a weak D call TRBD1 (5 bases). Trimming shortened V by 5 bases and J by 8 bases, and 20 bases separated the two germline ends. The CDR3 sequence is 15 residues long. The V gene's germline CDR1 is SGHRS and CDR2 YFSETQ. The chain's CDR3 is CASSRTWVVRDEQFF. The CDR3 coding sequence is TGCGCCAGCAGTAGGACCTGGGTGGTCAGGGATGAGCAGTTCTTC.

This clonotype was seen only a few times. This rearrangement joins TRBV29-1 to TRBJ2-7, with D unclear. CDR1 and CDR2 (germline): SQVTM, ANQGSEA. Trimming pared 1 base from V and 0 bases from J, leaving 4 bases between. This CDR3 has 12 amino acids. The CDR3 is CSVEVPSYEQYF. DNA for the CDR3: TGCAGCGTTGAAGTACCCTCCTACGAGCAGTACTTC.

This clonotype was counted many times. The chain couples TRBV7-2 to TRBJ2-1; D gene uncertain. This CDR3 contains 12 residues. The V end lost 4 bases, the J end lost 7 bases, and 8 bases lay between the germline ends. The germline V gene has CDR1 SGHTA and CDR2 FQGNSA. The DNA for the CDR3 is TGTGCCAGCAGCTGGAGCGAGAATGAGCAGTTCTTC. Its protein product is CASSWSENEQFF.

This chain joins TRBV9 and TRBJ2-7; maybe TRBD2 (6 bases). Germline V lookup: CDR1 SGDLS, CDR2 YYNGEE. The CDR3 is 14 amino acids. V lost 0 bases and J 3 bases, leaving 10 bases between the germline ends. The DNA for the CDR3 is TGTGCCAGCAGCGTAGGCGGGATAAACTACGAGCAGTACTTC. Its protein is CASSVGGINYEQYF.

There are a few counts of this clonotype. The rearrangement uses TRBV10-2 and TRBJ2-1; TRBD2 matches 9 bases. The ends lost 6 bases at V and 3 bases at J; junction bases unmatched: 6. Per germline, CDR1 WSHSY and CDR2 SAAADI. The CDR3 sequence is 15 residues long. The CDR3 region is CASRETSGVYNEQFF. CDR3 DNA sequence: TGCGCCAGCAGGGAGACTAGCGGAGTCTACAATGAGCAGTTCTTC.

This chain links TRBV20-1 with TRBJ2-7, with TRBD2 matching over 14 bases. The CDR3 contains 15 residues. CDR1 and CDR2 from the germline V gene are DFQATT and SNEGSKA (reference sequence). With 6 bases clipped from V and 3 bases from J, the junction kept 7 bases outside the gene matches. The CDR3 DNA sequence: TGCAGTGCCAGCATCGGGACTAGCGGGGGCTACGAGCAGTACTTC. Translation: CSASIGTSGGYEQYF.

This clonotype was observed at least ten times. The chain employs TRBV20-1 and TRBJ2-1; TRBD2 aligns across 7 bases. The CDR3 sequence is 13 residues long. CDR1 and CDR2 (germline): DFQATT, SNEGSKA (reference sequence). Trimming took 4 bases from V and 3 from J; bases not matched to a gene: 3. CDR3 sequence reads: CSATSGDYNEQFF. The CDR3, as DNA: TGCAGTGCTACTAGCGGTGACTACAATGAGCAGTTCTTC.

Details on this clonotype: A much larger clone differs from this one at a single base, so this may be a read error. V and J are TRBV27 and TRBJ2-3; D gene uncertain. Germline V lookup: CDR1 MNHEY, CDR2 SMNVEV (reference sequence). This CDR3 has 15 amino acids. The CDR3 is CACSLSVAGTDTQYF. CDR3 in DNA: TGTGCCTGCAGTTTATCTGTGGCGGGCACAGATACGCAGTATTTT.

The sample holds many counts of this clonotype. The V and J genes are TRBV12-3 or TRBV12-4 and TRBJ2-1; no definite D call. The CDR3 extends over 12 amino acids. Trimming removed 4 bases at V and 6 bases at J, with 7 bases between. CDR3 nucleotides: TGTGCCAGCAGTTACTCTTCCAATGAGCAGTTCTTC. As protein: CASSYSSNEQFF.

This clonotype appeared once. V usage is TRBV15 and J usage is TRBJ2-3, with D maybe TRBD2 (6 bases). Trimming left V 4 bases short and J 3 bases short, with 17 bases between. The CDR3 totals 16 residues. CDR1 is LNHNV, CDR2 YYDKDF, per germline (reference sequence). DNA of the CDR3: TGTGCCACCAGCATGGGGGGTAACCTCTTTACAGATACGCAGTATTTT. Encoded protein: CATSMGGNLFTDTQYF.

The rearrangement links TRBV4-3 to TRBJ2-7, with 11 bases fitting TRBD1. J gave up 4 bases and V 1 base, and 3 bases lay outside the gene matches. This CDR3 is 15 amino acids long. Germline V gene lookup returns CDR1 LGHNA and CDR2 YSLEER. CDR3 sequence: CASSQGDRGAYEQYF. Written as DNA, the CDR3 is TGCGCCAGCAGCCAAGGGGACAGGGGGGCTTACGAGCAGTACTTC.

The sample holds many counts of this clonotype. The rearrangement uses TRBV2 and TRBJ2-2, with 8 bases matching TRBD1. Germline CDR1 is SNHLY and CDR2 is FYNNEI. J gave up 3 bases and V 7 bases, and 7 bases lay outside the gene matches. This CDR3 is built from 15 residues. This CDR3 reads CASTSGGLDTGELFF. In DNA, the CDR3 is TGTGCCAGCACGTCAGGGGGCTTGGACACCGGGGAGCTGTTTTTT.

Only a few counts were recorded for this clonotype. The J gene is TRBJ2-7, the V gene TRBV10-3; 8 bases fit TRBD1. The germline gives CDR1 ENHRY, CDR2 SYGVKD. This CDR3 spans 17 amino acids. V lost 3 bases, J lost 0 bases, and 10 bases stayed unmatched. The CDR3, as DNA: TGTGCCATCAGTGATCCAGGGACAGGAAGTAGCTCCTACGAGCAGTACTTC. Its translation is CAISDPGTGSSSYEQYF.